The T cell receptor beta chain under discussion was sequenced for a study of blood T cell repertoires in COVID-19. Study as a whole: Acute and convalescent COVID-19 specimens originated in the United States, Italy and Spain. From T cells, B-cell-depleted T cells, or PBMCs came the material, which was cDNA or gDNA.

The length of the CDR3 is 14 residues. The V and J ends lost 4 bases and 1 base, in that order; junction bases with no gene match: 4. The germline CDR1 and CDR2 sequences are SGHNT and YYREEE (reference sequence). Per the original methods: Reference gene primer amplification gave nucleated cell count estimates. Assay used: immunoSEQ multiplex PCR; TCRdb lists only in-frame clones, some missing. The V and J calls and the clone size are those of that table, but D and trimming were determined from the DNA. The sample shows over 150,000 clones, less than 90% of them seen only once. This clonotype was sampled from a man between 65 and 85 years old with active or convalescent COVID-19. The sample taken for sequencing was peripheral blood. This rearrangement joins TRBV5-4 to TRBJ1-1; 7 bases map to TRBD1. The CDR3 spells CASSTRTGNTEAFF. CDR3 sequence (DNA): TGTGCCAGCAGCACAAGGACAGGGAACACTGAAGCTTTCTTT.